These T cell receptor beta chains were read from a single sample in a study of blood T cell repertoires in COVID-19. Libraries were prepared by immunoSEQ multiplex PCR; TCRdb keeps only in-frame clonotypes and omits some of them. The table records 110,000 to 150,000 clones, approximately 81% of them present only once. Material: peripheral blood. These receptors originate from a human donor in a cohort sampled during active COVID-19. Both conserved end residues are part of each CDR3. The D gene is left open where the match is weak. Only some rows state a clone size, as once, few, many or a class for expanded clones.

TGTGCCAGCTCACCAAAGGGACAGGTTTACGAGCAGTACTTC | CASSPKGQVYEQYF | TRBD1 | TRBJ2-7 | TRBV18 | few
TGTGCCAGCAGCTTAGGGAGCGGGAGGCTGTACCTTGGGACCCAGTACTTC | CASSLGSGRLYLGTQYF | TRBD2 | TRBJ2-5 | TRBV7-2 | .
TGTGCCAGCAGGGGATTAGCGGGAGGGCCACTCGGCACAGATACGCAGTATTTT | CASRGLAGGPLGTDTQYF | TRBD2 | TRBJ2-3 | TRBV2 | .
TGTGCCAGCAGTTCGCGTGGGAACACTGAAGCTTTCTTT | CASSSRGNTEAFF | . | TRBJ1-1 | TRBV2 | .
TGTGCCAGCAGAGACACAGGACAGTTCTACGAGCAGTACTTC | CASRDTGQFYEQYF | . | TRBJ2-7 | TRBV6-6 | .
TGTGCCACCAGTGATCCCCAGGGGGCTGGGGAGACCCAGTACTTC | CATSDPQGAGETQYF | TRBD1 | TRBJ2-5 | TRBV24-1 | few
TGTGCCAGCAGCTTGAGGACTAGCGGAACTAGGGAGCTGTTTTTT | CASSLRTSGTRELFF | TRBD2 | TRBJ2-2 | TRBV5-4 | few
TGTGCCAGCTCAACCTCAGGGACAGGCGCTCCTAACTATGGCTACACCTTC | CASSTSGTGAPNYGYTF | TRBD1 | TRBJ1-2 | TRBV18 | .
TGTGCCAGCACTGGGGAGGAGGGCAATGAAAAACTGTTTTTT | CASTGEEGNEKLFF | . | TRBJ1-4 | TRBV7-3 | .
TGTGCCAGCAGCTCCCACGGCGAGCAGTACTTC | CASSSHGEQYF | . | TRBJ2-7 | TRBV11-1 | .
TGTGCCAGCAGCTCGACAGGGGGGAAATATAATTCACCCCTCCACTTT | CASSSTGGKYNSPLHF | TRBD1 | TRBJ1-6 | TRBV5-5 | .
TGTGCCAGCAGCTTGGGCCAGGCAGCGGGAGCTGTCCAAGAGACCCAGTACTTC | CASSLGQAAGAVQETQYF | TRBD2 | TRBJ2-5 | TRBV5-5 | .
TGTGCCAGCAGTTACTCGAAGGGACAGCTCTATGGCTACACCTTC | CASSYSKGQLYGYTF | TRBD1 | TRBJ1-2 | TRBV6-2/TRBV6-3 | .
TGTGCCAGCAGCCCCAGGGGGGACAAAAATTCACCCCTCCACTTT | CASSPRGDKNSPLHF | TRBD1 | TRBJ1-6 | TRBV7-2 | few
TGTGCCAGCTACGGGACACTGTCCTACGAGCAGTACTTC | CASYGTLSYEQYF | . | TRBJ2-7 | TRBV28 | .
TGTGCCAGTAGTCCCTTGACAGGCAGCTCTGGGGCCAACGTCCTGACTTTC | CASSPLTGSSGANVLTF | . | TRBJ2-6 | TRBV19 | .
TGTGCCACCAGTGACCCCAGGGTGAATCAGCCCCAGCATTTT | CATSDPRVNQPQHF | . | TRBJ1-5 | TRBV24-1 | .
TGTGCCAGCAGTTTATTGTCCAGGGGTGAAAAACTGTTTTTT | CASSLLSRGEKLFF | . | TRBJ1-4 | TRBV28 | once
TGCGCCAGCAGCCTGCGGGGGATCTTCGAGCAGTACTTC | CASSLRGIFEQYF | TRBD2 | TRBJ2-7 | TRBV5-1 | .
TGTGCCAGCAGGGCCAAGGGGCCTGAAGCTTTCTTT | CASRAKGPEAFF | . | TRBJ1-1 | TRBV28 | .
TGTGCCATCAGTGATCAGGGCCAGCCCCAGCATTTT | CAISDQGQPQHF | . | TRBJ1-5 | TRBV10-3 | .
TGCGCCAGCAGCTTGGTCCCCCTGGAGGGGAATCATGGCTACACCTTC | CASSLVPLEGNHGYTF | . | TRBJ1-2 | TRBV5-1 | once
TGTGCCAGCAGTTCCCCGGGACAGGGTGTCTCTGGGGCCAACGTCCTGACTTTC | CASSSPGQGVSGANVLTF | TRBD1 | TRBJ2-6 | TRBV28 | .
TGTGCCAGCTCACCACCCAACTCCCCCGCAGGGGAGGGTGGCTACACCTTC | CASSPPNSPAGEGGYTF | . | TRBJ1-2 | TRBV18 | few
TGTGCCAGCAGCAGTGGACTAGCAGAAAACATTCAGTACTTC | CASSSGLAENIQYF | TRBD2 | TRBJ2-4 | TRBV5-5 | .
TGTGCCAGCAGTTTATACGGACAGGGGGATGAGCAGTTCTTC | CASSLYGQGDEQFF | TRBD1 | TRBJ2-1 | TRBV27 | .
TGTGCCAGCAGCCCCCCGGCGGACAAACCACCCTACAATGAGCAGTTCTTC | CASSPPADKPPYNEQFF | . | TRBJ2-1 | TRBV7-6 | .
TGTGCCAGCAGCCCTCTTTATGTGAGGGCCACCTACGAGCAGTACTTC | CASSPLYVRATYEQYF | . | TRBJ2-7 | TRBV7-2 | .